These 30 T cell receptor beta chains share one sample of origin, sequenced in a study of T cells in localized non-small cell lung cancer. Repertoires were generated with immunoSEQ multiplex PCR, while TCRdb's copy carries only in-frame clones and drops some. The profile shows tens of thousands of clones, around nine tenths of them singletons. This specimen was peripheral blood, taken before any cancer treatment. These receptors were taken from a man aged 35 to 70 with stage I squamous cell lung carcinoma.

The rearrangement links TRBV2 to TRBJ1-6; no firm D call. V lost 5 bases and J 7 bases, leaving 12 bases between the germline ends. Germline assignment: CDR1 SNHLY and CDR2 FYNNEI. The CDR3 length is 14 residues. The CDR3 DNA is TGTGCCAGCAGTACTTGGCCCGGGAATTCACCCCTCCACTTT. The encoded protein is CASSTWPGNSPLHF.

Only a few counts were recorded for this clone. The CDR3, as DNA: TGTGCCAGTAGTCCGTTTAGGGGCTCGGGCAATCAGCCCCAGCATTTT. This codes for CASSPFRGSGNQPQHF. The V and J genes are TRBV19 and TRBJ1-5; perhaps TRBD1 as D (5 bases). The V end lost 5 bases, the J end lost 2 bases, and 16 bases lay between the germline ends. The CDR3 runs to 16 residues. Germline assignment: CDR1 LNHDA and CDR2 SQIVND (reference sequence).

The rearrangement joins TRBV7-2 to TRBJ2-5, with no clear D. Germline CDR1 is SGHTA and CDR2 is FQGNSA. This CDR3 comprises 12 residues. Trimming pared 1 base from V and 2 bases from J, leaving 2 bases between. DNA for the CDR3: TGTGCCAGCAGCTTAGGACAAGAGACCCAGTACTTC. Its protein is CASSLGQETQYF.

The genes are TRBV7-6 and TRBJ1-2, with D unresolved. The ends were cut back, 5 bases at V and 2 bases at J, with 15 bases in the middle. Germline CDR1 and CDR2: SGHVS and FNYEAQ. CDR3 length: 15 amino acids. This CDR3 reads CASSPDTSTNYGYTF. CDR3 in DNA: TGTGCCAGCAGCCCCGACACCTCGACCAACTATGGCTACACCTTC.

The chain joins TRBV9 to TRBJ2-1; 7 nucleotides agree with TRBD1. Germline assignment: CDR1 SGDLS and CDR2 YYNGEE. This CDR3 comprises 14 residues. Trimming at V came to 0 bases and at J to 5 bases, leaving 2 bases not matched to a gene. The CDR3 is CASSVEGGDNEQFF. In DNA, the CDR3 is TGTGCCAGCAGCGTAGAAGGGGGCGACAATGAGCAGTTCTTC.

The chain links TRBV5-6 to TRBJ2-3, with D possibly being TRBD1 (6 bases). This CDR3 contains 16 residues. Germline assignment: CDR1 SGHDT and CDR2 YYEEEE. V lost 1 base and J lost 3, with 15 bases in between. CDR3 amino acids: CASSLIEERGTDTQYF. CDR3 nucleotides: TGTGCCAGCAGCTTGATCGAGGAGAGGGGGACAGATACGCAGTATTTT.

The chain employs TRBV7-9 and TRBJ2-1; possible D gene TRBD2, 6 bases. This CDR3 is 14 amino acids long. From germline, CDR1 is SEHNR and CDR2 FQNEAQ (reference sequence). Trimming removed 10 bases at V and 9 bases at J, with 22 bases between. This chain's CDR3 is CANSLHGSEGEQFF. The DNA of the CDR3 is TGTGCCAACTCGCTTCATGGTTCGGAGGGTGAGCAGTTCTTC.

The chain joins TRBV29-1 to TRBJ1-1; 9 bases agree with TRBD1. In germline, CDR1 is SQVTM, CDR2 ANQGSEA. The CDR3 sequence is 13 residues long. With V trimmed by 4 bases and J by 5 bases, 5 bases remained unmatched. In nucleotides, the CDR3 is TGCAGCGTTGTAAGACAGGGGGGAACTGAAGCTTTCTTT. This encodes CSVVRQGGTEAFF.

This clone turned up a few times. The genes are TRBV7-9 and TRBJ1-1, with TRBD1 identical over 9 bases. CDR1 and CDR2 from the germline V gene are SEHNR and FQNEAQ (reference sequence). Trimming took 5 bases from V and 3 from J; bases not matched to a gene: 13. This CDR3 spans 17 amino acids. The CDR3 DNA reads TGTGCCAGCAGCACTATCCCGGGACAGGGTTTGGACACTGAAGCTTTCTTT. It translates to CASSTIPGQGLDTEAFF.

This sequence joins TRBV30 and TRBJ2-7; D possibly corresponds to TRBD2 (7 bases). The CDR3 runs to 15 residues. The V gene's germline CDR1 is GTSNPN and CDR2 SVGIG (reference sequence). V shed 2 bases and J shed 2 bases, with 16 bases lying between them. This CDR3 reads CAWSIGTGGPYEQYF. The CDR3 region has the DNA TGTGCCTGGAGTATCGGGACCGGGGGGCCCTACGAGCAGTACTTC.

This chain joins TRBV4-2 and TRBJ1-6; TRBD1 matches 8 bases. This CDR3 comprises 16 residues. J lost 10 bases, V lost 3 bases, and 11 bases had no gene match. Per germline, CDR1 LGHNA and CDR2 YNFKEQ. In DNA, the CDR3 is TGTGCCAGCAGCCACGTAGACAGGGGTAGTTTCTCACCCCTCCACTTT. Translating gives CASSHVDRGSFSPLHF.

The CDR3 DNA reads as TGTGCCAGCAGCCAAGTAGAGACTACTTCAAGTACGCAGTATTTT. This codes for CASSQVETTSSTQYF. The chain couples TRBV4-2 to TRBJ2-3, with D maybe TRBD2 (5 bases). V lost 1 base and J 8 bases, leaving 16 bases between the germline ends. Germline V gene data show CDR1 as LGHNA and CDR2 as YNFKEQ. The CDR3 spans 15 residues.

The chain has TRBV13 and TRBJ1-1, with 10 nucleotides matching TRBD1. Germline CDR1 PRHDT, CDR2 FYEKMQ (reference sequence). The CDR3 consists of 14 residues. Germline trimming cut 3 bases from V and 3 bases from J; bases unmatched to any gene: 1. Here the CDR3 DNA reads TGTGCCAGCAGCTTCGGACAGGGGGACACTGAAGCTTTCTTT. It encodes CASSFGQGDTEAFF.

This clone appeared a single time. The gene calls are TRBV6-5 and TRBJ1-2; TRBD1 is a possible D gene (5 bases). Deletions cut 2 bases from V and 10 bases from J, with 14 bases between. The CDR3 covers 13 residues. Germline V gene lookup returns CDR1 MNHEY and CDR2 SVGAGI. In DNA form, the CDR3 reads TGTGCCAGCAGTTACGACGGGGCGCTTGACTACACCTTC. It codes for CASSYDGALDYTF.

The CDR3 sequence: CASSHGTDTYEQYF. CDR3 DNA: TGTGCCAGCAGTCACGGGACGGATACCTACGAGCAGTACTTC. The chain joins TRBV27 to TRBJ2-7; perhaps D is TRBD1 or TRBD2 (5 bases each). This CDR3 has 14 residues. V lost 5 bases, J lost 2 bases, and 13 bases lay in between. Germline CDR1 and CDR2: MNHEY and SMNVEV (reference sequence).

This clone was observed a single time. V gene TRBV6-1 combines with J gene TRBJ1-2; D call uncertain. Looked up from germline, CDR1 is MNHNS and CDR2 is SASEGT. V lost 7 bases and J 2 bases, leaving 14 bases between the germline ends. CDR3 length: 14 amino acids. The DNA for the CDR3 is TGTGCCAGCACCTCAAGCCAAGAGAACTATGGCTACACCTTC. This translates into CASTSSQENYGYTF.

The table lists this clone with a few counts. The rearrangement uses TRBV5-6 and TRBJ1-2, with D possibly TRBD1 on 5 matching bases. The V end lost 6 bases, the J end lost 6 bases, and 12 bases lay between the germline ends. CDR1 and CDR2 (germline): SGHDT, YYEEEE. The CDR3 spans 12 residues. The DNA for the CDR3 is TGTGCCAGCACCACTTGGGGGGATGGCTACACCTTC. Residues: CASTTWGDGYTF.

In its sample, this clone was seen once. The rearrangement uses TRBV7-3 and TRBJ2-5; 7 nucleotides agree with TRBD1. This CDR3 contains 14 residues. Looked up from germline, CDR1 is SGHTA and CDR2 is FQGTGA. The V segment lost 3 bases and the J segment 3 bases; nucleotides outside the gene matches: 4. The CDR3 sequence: CASSFTGAEETQYF. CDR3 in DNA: TGTGCCAGCAGCTTTACAGGGGCTGAAGAGACCCAGTACTTC. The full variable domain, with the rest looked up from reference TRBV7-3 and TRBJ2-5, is GAGVSQTPSNKVTEKGKYVELRCDPISGHTALYWYRQSLGQGPEFLIYFQGTGAADDSGLPNDRFFAVRPEGSVSTLKIQRTERGDSAVYLCASSFTGAEETQYFGPGTRLLVL.

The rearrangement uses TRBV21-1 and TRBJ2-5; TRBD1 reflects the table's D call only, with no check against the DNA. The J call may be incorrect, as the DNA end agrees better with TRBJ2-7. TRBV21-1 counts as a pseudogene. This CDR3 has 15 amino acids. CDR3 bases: TGTGCCAGCATTAGACCCGGGACAGACACCTACGAGCAGTACTTC. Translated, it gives CASIRPGTDTYEQYF.

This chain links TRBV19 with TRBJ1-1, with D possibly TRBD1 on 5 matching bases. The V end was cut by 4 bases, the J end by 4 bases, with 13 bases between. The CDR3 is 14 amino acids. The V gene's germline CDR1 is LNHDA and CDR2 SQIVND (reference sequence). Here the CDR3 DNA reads TGTGCCAGTAGTAAGGGGCCATACCCCACTGAAGCTTTCTTT. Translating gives CASSKGPYPTEAFF.

The CDR3 DNA is TGTGCCAGCAGCCTATCGGGAGAAACTGAAGCTTTCTTT. Protein product: CASSLSGETEAFF. The V and J genes are TRBV7-3 and TRBJ1-1; D not resolved. Trimming shortened V by 5 bases and J by 5 bases, and 12 bases separated the two germline ends. Germline assignment: CDR1 SGHTA and CDR2 FQGTGA. The CDR3 runs 13 residues. Full variable domain (missing parts from reference TRBV7-3 and TRBJ1-1): GAGVSQTPSNKVTEKGKYVELRCDPISGHTALYWYRQSLGQGPEFLIYFQGTGAADDSGLPNDRFFAVRPEGSVSTLKIQRTERGDSAVYLCASSLSGETEAFFGQGTRLTVV.

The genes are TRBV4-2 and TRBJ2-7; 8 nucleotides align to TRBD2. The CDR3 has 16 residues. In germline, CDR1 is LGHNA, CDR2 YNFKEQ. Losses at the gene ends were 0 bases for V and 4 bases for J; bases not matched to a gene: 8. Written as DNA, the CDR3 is TGTGCCAGCAGCCAAGATCGGGGGACTAGTCAATACGAGCAGTACTTC. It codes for CASSQDRGTSQYEQYF.

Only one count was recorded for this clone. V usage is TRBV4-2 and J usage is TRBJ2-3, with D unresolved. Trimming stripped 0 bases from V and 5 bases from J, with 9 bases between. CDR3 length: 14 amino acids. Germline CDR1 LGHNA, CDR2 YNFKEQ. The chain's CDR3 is CASSQERTGDTQYF. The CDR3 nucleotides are TGTGCCAGCAGCCAAGAGAGGACGGGAGATACGCAGTATTTT.

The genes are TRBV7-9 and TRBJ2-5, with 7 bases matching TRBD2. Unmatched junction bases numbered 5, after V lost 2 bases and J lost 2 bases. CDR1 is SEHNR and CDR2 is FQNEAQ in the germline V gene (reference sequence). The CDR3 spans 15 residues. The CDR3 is CASSLTTSSQETQYF. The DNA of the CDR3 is TGTGCCAGCAGCTTAACGACTAGCAGTCAAGAGACCCAGTACTTC.

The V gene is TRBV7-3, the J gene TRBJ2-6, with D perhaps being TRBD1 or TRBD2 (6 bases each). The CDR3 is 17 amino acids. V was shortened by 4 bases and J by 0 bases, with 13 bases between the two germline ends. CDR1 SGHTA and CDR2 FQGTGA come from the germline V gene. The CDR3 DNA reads TGTGCCAGCAGCTGGGGGGCACCACACTCTGGGGCCAACGTCCTGACTTTC. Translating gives CASSWGAPHSGANVLTF.

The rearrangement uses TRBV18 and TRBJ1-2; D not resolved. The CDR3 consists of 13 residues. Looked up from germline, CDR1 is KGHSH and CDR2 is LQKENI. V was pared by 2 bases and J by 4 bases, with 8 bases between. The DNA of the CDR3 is TGTGCCAGCTCACCAAGGAGCACCTATGGCTACACCTTC. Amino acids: CASSPRSTYGYTF. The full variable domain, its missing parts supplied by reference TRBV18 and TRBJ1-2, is NAGVMQNPRHLVRRRGQEARLRCSPMKGHSHVYWYRQLPEEGLKFMVYLQKENIIDESGMPKERFSAEFPKEGPSILRIQQVVRGDSAAYFCASSPRSTYGYTFGSGTRLTVV.

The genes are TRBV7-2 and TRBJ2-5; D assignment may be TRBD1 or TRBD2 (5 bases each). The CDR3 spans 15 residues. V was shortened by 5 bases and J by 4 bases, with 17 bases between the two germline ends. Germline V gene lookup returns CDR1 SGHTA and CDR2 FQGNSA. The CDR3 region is CASSPNPGLRETQYF. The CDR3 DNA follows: TGTGCCAGCAGCCCGAACCCGGGGCTCCGAGAGACCCAGTACTTC. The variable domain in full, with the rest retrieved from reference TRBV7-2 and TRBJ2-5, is GAGVSQSPSNKVTEKGKDVELRCDPISGHTALYWYRQSLGQGLEFLIYFQGNSAPDKSGLPSDRFSAERTGGSVSTLTIQRTQQEDSAVYLCASSPNPGLRETQYFGPGTRLLVL.

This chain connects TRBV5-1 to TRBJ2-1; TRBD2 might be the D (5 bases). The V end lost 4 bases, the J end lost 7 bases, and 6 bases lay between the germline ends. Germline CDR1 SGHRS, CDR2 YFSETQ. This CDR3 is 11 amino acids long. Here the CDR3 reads CASSGGNEQFF. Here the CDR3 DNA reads TGCGCCAGCAGCGGCGGGAATGAGCAGTTCTTC.

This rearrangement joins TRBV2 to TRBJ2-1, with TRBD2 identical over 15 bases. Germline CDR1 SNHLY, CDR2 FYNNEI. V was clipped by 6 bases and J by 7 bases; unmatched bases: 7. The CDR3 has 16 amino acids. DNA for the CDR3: TGTGCCAGCAGCCCCGGGACTAGCGGGGGGATGAATGAGCAGTTCTTC. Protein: CASSPGTSGGMNEQFF.

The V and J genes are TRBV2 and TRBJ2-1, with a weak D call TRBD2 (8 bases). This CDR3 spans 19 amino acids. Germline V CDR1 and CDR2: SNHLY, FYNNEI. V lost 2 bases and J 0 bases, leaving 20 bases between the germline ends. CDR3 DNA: TGTGCCAGCAGTGAAAGGTGGGTAGCGGGACAGAGCTCCTACAATGAGCAGTTCTTC. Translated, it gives CASSERWVAGQSSYNEQFF.